These 21 T cell receptor beta chains came from one sample sequenced in a study of PD-1 blockade in classical Hodgkin lymphoma. Time point described: cycle 4 day 1 (C4D1), after less than 7 weeks of nivolumab. Every one of the patients relapsed after autologous stem cell transplantation (brentuximab vedotin exposure was variable). Some clones are missing from TCRdb's copy, which holds only in-frame ones; the method was immunoSEQ multiplex PCR. The sample includes around 20,000 clones, less than 75% of them seen just once. This material consisted of peripheral blood mononuclear cells (PBMCs), taken before the fourth cycle of nivolumab. The receptors come from a human donor with classical Hodgkin lymphoma.

The chain joins TRBV6-5 to TRBJ2-5; D is unclear. In germline, CDR1 is MNHEY, CDR2 SVGAGI. The CDR3 totals 13 residues. V dropped 3 bases and J dropped 5 bases, with 10 bases sitting between them. The CDR3 reads CASSYLNMETQYF. The CDR3 DNA reads TGTGCCAGCAGTTATCTCAACATGGAGACCCAGTACTTC.

This clone was seen only a few times. V is TRBV10-3 and J is TRBJ2-2, with 11 bases lining up with TRBD2. The germline CDR1 and CDR2 sequences are ENHRY and SYGVKD. The CDR3 length is 13 residues. J was trimmed by 7 bases and V by 7 bases; bases with no gene match: 2. CDR3 DNA: TGTGCCATCACCGGGACTAGCGGCGGGGAGCTGTTTTTT. It yields the protein CAITGTSGGELFF.

The chain is built from TRBV28 and TRBJ1-5; D remains unclear. Per the germline V gene, CDR1 is MDHEN and CDR2 is SYDVKM. This CDR3 spans 15 amino acids. The V gene lost 8 bases and the J gene lost 1 base, with 15 bases spanning the gap. CDR3 DNA sequence: TGTGCCAGCGGCCTGGGAGAGGGAAGCAATCAGCCCCAGCATTTT. Protein: CASGLGEGSNQPQHF.

The chain uses TRBV6-6 and TRBJ1-5; D remains unclear. Trimming pared 4 bases from V and 0 bases from J, leaving 13 bases between. There are 16 residues in the CDR3. Germline V gene lookup returns CDR1 MNHNY and CDR2 SVGAGI (reference sequence). CDR3 coding DNA: TGTGCCAGCAGTTTGCATCCCGGGAATAGCAATCAGCCCCAGCATTTT. It yields the protein CASSLHPGNSNQPQHF.

The chain links TRBV27 to TRBJ1-2; D unresolved. V dropped 2 bases and J dropped 1 base, with 8 bases sitting between them. The CDR3 spans 14 residues. Per the germline V gene, CDR1 is MNHEY and CDR2 is SMNVEV (reference sequence). The CDR3 DNA reads as TGTGCCAGCAGTTTAACTGTGGGTAACTATGGCTACACCTTC. Its translation: CASSLTVGNYGYTF.

This clone was seen a few times. This chain links TRBV4-3 with TRBJ2-5; 10 positions match TRBD1. CDR1 and CDR2 from the germline V gene are LGHNA and YSLEER. V shed 2 bases and J 3 bases; nucleotides not matched to a gene: 3. The CDR3 totals 15 residues. The CDR3 DNA is TGCGCCAGCAGCCAACCGGGACAGGGGAAAGAGACCCAGTACTTC. Translating gives CASSQPGQGKETQYF.

This sequence joins TRBV10-1 and TRBJ2-1, with 9 bases identical to TRBD1. CDR1 and CDR2 (germline): WNHNN, SYGVQD (reference sequence). J gave up 7 bases and V 2 bases, and 9 bases lay outside the gene matches. This CDR3 is built from 16 residues. The CDR3 region is CASSEGTGKHCNEQFF. As DNA, the CDR3 is TGCGCCAGCAGTGAGGGGACAGGGAAACATTGTAATGAGCAGTTCTTC.

J is TRBJ2-7 and V is TRBV10-3; D ambiguous. CDR1 and CDR2 from the germline V gene are ENHRY and SYGVKD. The CDR3 has 14 residues. The germline V and J ends were trimmed by 0 bases and 5 bases, with 11 bases remaining between them. CDR3 sequence reads: CAISESPAIDEQYF. The DNA for the CDR3 is TGTGCCATCAGTGAGTCACCGGCTATCGACGAGCAGTACTTC.

This rearrangement joins TRBV10-3 to TRBJ2-2, with unresolved D. Germline V gene sequence: CDR1 ENHRY, CDR2 SYGVKD. V shed 4 bases and J shed 8 bases, with 11 bases lying between them. The CDR3 contains 13 residues. CDR3 protein: CAISGTEKGELFF. CDR3 DNA sequence: TGTGCCATCAGTGGGACGGAGAAGGGGGAGCTGTTTTTT.

The table lists this clone with a count of one. This sequence joins TRBV7-9 and TRBJ1-1; D is undetermined. The CDR3 sequence is 12 residues long. The germline V gene encodes CDR1 SEHNR and CDR2 FQNEAQ (reference sequence). V lost 5 bases and J lost 7, with 11 bases in between. CDR3 DNA sequence: TGTGCCAGCAGCCCGGACGGTTTTGAAGCTTTCTTT. It is translated as CASSPDGFEAFF. The entire variable domain, with the rest obtained from reference TRBV7-9 and TRBJ1-1, is as follows: DTGVSQNPRHKITKRGQNVTFRCDPISEHNRLYWYRQTLGQGPEFLTYFQNEAQLEKSRLLSDRFSAERPKGSFSTLEIQRTEQGDSAMYLCASSPDGFEAFFGQGTRLTVV.

This clone was counted only a few times. The CDR3 region has the DNA TGTGCCAGCAGCCGTGGGACTAGCTCCTACAATGAGCAGTTCTTC. Translation gives CASSRGTSSYNEQFF. The J gene is TRBJ2-1, the V gene TRBV7-2, with 8 bases identical to TRBD2. In germline, CDR1 is SGHTA, CDR2 FQGNSA. The CDR3 spans 15 residues. V lost 5 bases, J lost 0 bases, and 3 bases stayed unmatched.

CDR3 residues: CASSSRPGTDPNNEQFF. As DNA, the CDR3 is TGTGCCAGCAGCTCCCGCCCCGGGACAGATCCTAACAATGAGCAGTTCTTC. The chain is built from TRBV11-3 and TRBJ2-1; 7 nucleotides line up with TRBD1. This CDR3 has 17 residues. CDR1 is SGHNT, CDR2 YENEEA, per germline. J was trimmed by 5 bases and V by 4 bases; bases with no gene match: 14.

J is TRBJ2-1 and V is TRBV6-5, with D uncertain. V gave up 4 bases and J gave up 8 bases, with 6 bases separating them. Per the germline V gene, CDR1 is MNHEY and CDR2 is SVGAGI. CDR3 length: 11 amino acids. The CDR3 nucleotides are TGTGCCAGCAGTTTTATCGATGAGCAGTTCTTC. The encoded protein is CASSFIDEQFF.

The chain carries TRBV30 and TRBJ2-3; no clear D. Germline V gene lookup returns CDR1 GTSNPN and CDR2 SVGIG (reference sequence). The CDR3 sequence is 13 residues long. V lost 2 bases and J 2 bases, leaving 8 bases between the germline ends. The CDR3, as DNA: TGTGCCTGGAGTCTTATCCACACAGATACGCAGTATTTT. Its protein product is CAWSLIHTDTQYF.

The CDR3 spells CASTNLGTNEKLFF. In DNA, the CDR3 is TGTGCCAGCACGAATTTAGGAACTAATGAAAAACTGTTTTTT. This chain uses TRBV6-6 with TRBJ1-4; D gene uncertain. V lost 7 bases to trimming and J lost 1 base, with 10 bases between them. Germline CDR1 MNHNY, CDR2 SVGAGI (reference sequence). The CDR3 runs 14 residues.

Turning to this clone: One base away lies a much larger clone, so this may be a sequencing read error. This chain links TRBV27 with TRBJ1-2; 8 bases line up with TRBD1. The V and J ends lost 4 bases and 3 bases, in that order; junction bases with no gene match: 10. The CDR3 contains 16 residues. Germline V gene data show CDR1 as MNHEY and CDR2 as SMNVEV (reference sequence). The chain's CDR3 is CASSSHQGARDYGYTF. In DNA, the CDR3 is TGTGCCAGCAGTTCGCATCAGGGGGCGCGCGACTATGGCTACACCTTC.

This clone was detected once. This chain joins TRBV2 and TRBJ1-2; D gene uncertain. The CDR3 length is 14 residues. Germline V gene sequence: CDR1 SNHLY, CDR2 FYNNEI. V lost 2 bases and J lost 2, with 9 bases in between. The CDR3 is CASSENTENYGYTF. DNA for the CDR3: TGTGCCAGCAGTGAAAATACAGAAAACTATGGCTACACCTTC.

The genes are TRBV28 and TRBJ2-1; 10 positions match TRBD1. CDR1 MDHEN and CDR2 SYDVKM come from the germline V gene. The J segment lost 6 bases and the V segment lost 4 bases, leaving 9 bases of the junction unmatched. The CDR3 consists of 16 residues. The CDR3 protein is CASSSPGTGAINEQFF. The CDR3 region has the DNA TGTGCCAGCAGTTCACCCGGGACAGGGGCAATCAATGAGCAGTTCTTC. Using reference TRBV28 and TRBJ2-1 for the parts outside the CDR3, the full variable domain is DVKVTQSSRYLVKRTGEKVFLECVQDMDHENMFWYRQDPGLGLRLIYFSYDVKMKEKGDIPEGYSVSREKKERFSLILESASTNQTSMYLCASSSPGTGAINEQFFGPGTRLTVL.

The gene calls are TRBV9 and TRBJ2-5; TRBD2 matches at 10 bases. After removal of 4 bases from V and 5 bases from J, the junction contained 11 bases not matched to a gene. This CDR3 has 16 residues. The germline V gene has CDR1 SGDLS and CDR2 YYNGEE. The CDR3 sequence: CASSPRASGRWETQYF. The CDR3 coding sequence is TGTGCCAGCAGCCCAAGGGCTAGCGGGAGATGGGAGACCCAGTACTTC.

Points on this clone: Different DNA sequences within this sample yield the same CDR3. The chain links TRBV9 to TRBJ2-3; D is uncertain. V was cut by 0 bases and J by 5 bases, with 7 bases left in between. Germline loops: CDR1 SGDLS, CDR2 YYNGEE. The CDR3 spans 13 residues. Here the CDR3 reads CASSVGGGDTQYF. In DNA form, the CDR3 reads TGTGCCAGCAGCGTAGGTGGCGGAGATACGCAGTATTTT.

This clone turned up a few times. The chain uses TRBV19 and TRBJ2-4; 9 bases map to TRBD2. The CDR3 is 14 residues long. CDR1 is LNHDA and CDR2 is SQIVND in the germline V gene (reference sequence). With V trimmed by 6 bases and J by 6 bases, 6 bases remained unmatched. The CDR3: CASSSKLAGNIQYF. The CDR3 region has the DNA TGTGCCAGTAGCAGCAAACTAGCGGGAAACATTCAGTACTTC.